The present T cell receptor (beta chain) was sequenced within a study of T cell responses to AZD1222 COVID-19 vaccine. For this clone: The antigen remains unidentified.

The repertoire was sequenced with immunoSEQ multiplex PCR; TCRdb's copy has only in-frame clones and lacks some. The data contain about 180,000 clones, around 90% of them singletons. The ends lost 0 bases at V and 5 bases at J; junction bases unmatched: 7. The CDR3 loop spans 15 amino acids. The V gene's germline CDR1 is SGHRS and CDR2 YFSETQ. Study results and limitations: It was only a handful of AZD1222 recipients who were seropositive at baseline. After two AZD1222 doses, spike-specific TCR breadth and depth rose versus day 0.

The rearrangement links TRBV5-1 to TRBJ1-1, with 7 bases that match TRBD1. Source: peripheral blood, taken on day 0 of AZD1222 vaccination. This clonotype originated in an adult in good health. The CDR3 here is CASSLAQGGDTEAFF. The CDR3 nucleotides read TGCGCCAGCAGCTTGGCCCAGGGGGGTGATACTGAAGCTTTCTTT.